These T cell receptor beta chains were read from a single sample in a study of control samples from healthy donors and cancer patients. Clones were read by immunoSEQ multiplex PCR, and TCRdb kept only the in-frame ones, dropping some. The sample has around 97,000 clones; around 88% are singletons. Sequencing used PBMCs. The receptors stem from a man aged 55-75 years with lung cancer. Each CDR3 is given with its conserved first and last residue. The D gene is left open where the match is weak. Rows may omit the clone size; those that give it use once, few, many or a size class.

j_call v_call d_call clone_size cdr3_nt cdr3_aa
TRBJ1-1 TRBV10-1 NA NA TGCGCCAGCAGTGAGTCACCGGGGAACACTGAAGCTTTCTTT CASSESPGNTEAFF
TRBJ1-1 TRBV6-6 TRBD1 NA TGTGCCAGCAGTAGAAACGACAGGGTTGAAGCTTTCTTT CASSRNDRVEAFF
TRBJ1-2 TRBV2 TRBD1 NA TGTGCCAGCAGTGGCCCCACCGGGACAGCTTATGGCTACACCTTC CASSGPTGTAYGYTF
TRBJ2-1 TRBV6-5 TRBD1 NA TGTGCCAGCAGATGGACAGGGTCCTACAATGAGCAGTTCTTC CASRWTGSYNEQFF
TRBJ2-1 TRBV10-1 TRBD1 NA TGCGCCAGCAGTCCCTGGACAGGGCCGCAGGAGAATGAGCAGTTCTTC CASSPWTGPQENEQFF
TRBJ2-3 TRBV3-1/TRBV3-2 TRBD2 once TGTGCCAGCAGCCAGTACCAAGCGGGGGGTGGGAAAGATACGCAGTATTTT CASSQYQAGGGKDTQYF
TRBJ2-3 TRBV7-9 NA NA TGTGCCAGCAGTCAACTACCTCAGTCGGATACGCAGTATTTT CASSQLPQSDTQYF
TRBJ2-5 TRBV5-8 TRBD1 NA TGTGCCAGCACCTCCGGGGCAGGGGGAACACGGGAGACCCAGTACTTC CASTSGAGGTRETQYF
TRBJ1-3 TRBV4-2 NA once TGTGCCAGCAGCCAAGAAACAGGTTATGGTGGAAACACCATATATTTT CASSQETGYGGNTIYF
TRBJ1-2 TRBV7-2 NA NA TGTGCCAGCAACACGGACCGGGGCCGGCATGGCTACACCTTC CASNTDRGRHGYTF
TRBJ1-5 TRBV5-6 NA NA TGTGCCAGCAGCTTGTGGCAGAACAATCAGCCCCAGCATTTT CASSLWQNNQPQHF
TRBJ2-1 TRBV4-2 NA NA TGTGCCAGCAGCCACGGACCAGGGACGAGTGAGCAGTTCTTC CASSHGPGTSEQFF
TRBJ1-4 TRBV2 NA NA TGTGCCAGCAGCAGACAGGTTGCAACTAATGAAAAACTGTTTTTT CASSRQVATNEKLFF
TRBJ2-1 TRBV5-6 TRBD2 NA TGTGCCAGCAGCCGACTAGCGGGGGACTACAATGAGCAGTTCTTC CASSRLAGDYNEQFF
TRBJ1-6 TRBV27 NA NA TGTGCCAGCAGTTTATTGAAGCTCCCCAATTCACCCCTCCACTTT CASSLLKLPNSPLHF
TRBJ2-1 TRBV29-1 NA NA TGCAGCGTTGTTACCTTCACCCCCTACAATGAGCAGTTCTTC CSVVTFTPYNEQFF
TRBJ1-1 TRBV6-5 NA NA TGCGCCAGCAGCCCAGGGACAACCAGGGGCGTTGAAGCTTTCTTT CASSPGTTRGVEAFF
TRBJ2-3 TRBV5-1 NA NA TGCGCCAGCAGCTTGGGACTGTTAAGCACAGATACGCAGTATTTT CASSLGLLSTDTQYF
TRBJ2-7 TRBV5-8 NA NA TGTGCCAGCAGCTTACGGACGGGCTACGAGCAGTACTTC CASSLRTGYEQYF
TRBJ2-1 TRBV19 NA NA TGTGCCAGTAGGGCCCGGGGGTCCCCATACAATGAGCAGTTCTTC CASRARGSPYNEQFF
TRBJ2-7 TRBV7-9 NA once TGTGCCAGCAGCTTAGACCCGGCCTCCTACGAGCAGTACTTC CASSLDPASYEQYF
TRBJ1-5 TRBV7-9 NA few TGTGCCAGCAGCCAATCTGAGGGGCCCCAGCATTTT CASSQSEGPQHF
TRBJ2-5 TRBV7-9 NA NA TGTGCCAGCAGCTCCGGAATTTATGGGGAGACCCAGTACTTC CASSSGIYGETQYF
TRBJ2-2 TRBV6-5 TRBD2 NA TGTGCCAGCTCCGGGGGGAGGAACACCGGGGAGCTGTTTTTT CASSGGRNTGELFF
TRBJ1-6 TRBV11-2 NA few TGTGCCAGCAGCTTAGTGCTGACAGCTAATTCACCCCTCCACTTT CASSLVLTANSPLHF
TRBJ1-1 TRBV30 NA NA TGTGCCTGGAGTCTTGGGGCCGGGAACACTGAAGCTTTCTTT CAWSLGAGNTEAFF
TRBJ1-2 TRBV5-1 NA NA TGCGCCAGCAGCTTGGATCGGCTGAACTATGGCTACACCTTC CASSLDRLNYGYTF
TRBJ2-7 TRBV5-6 TRBD1 once TGTGCCAGCAGCAACCGGGACAGGTCCTACGAGCAGTACTTC CASSNRDRSYEQYF
TRBJ1-2 TRBV30 TRBD1 NA TGTGCCTGGAGTGTATTGGGTGGGACAGACTATGGCTACACCTTC CAWSVLGGTDYGYTF
TRBJ2-7 TRBV7-2 NA NA TGTGCCAGCATACCCAGCGACAGGAGCTCCTACGAGCAGTACTTC CASIPSDRSSYEQYF
TRBJ2-3 TRBV9 TRBD2 NA TGTGCCAGCAGCGTGCTAGCGGGCACAGATACGCAGTATTTT CASSVLAGTDTQYF
TRBJ2-2 TRBV4-1 NA NA TGCGCCAGCAGCCAAGCCCAGTTCACCGGGGAGCTGTTTTTT CASSQAQFTGELFF
TRBJ2-3 TRBV7-9 NA NA TGTGCCCGCGGGGACGGGAGAATGGATACGCAGTATTTT CARGDGRMDTQYF
TRBJ2-3 TRBV5-8 NA NA TGTGCCAGCAGCCCACGAGACAGGCCCAGGGGAGATACGCAGTATTTT CASSPRDRPRGDTQYF
TRBJ2-7 TRBV27 TRBD1 few TGTGCCAGCAGCCCCTCCCGGGACAGCTTGATCTACGAGCAGTACTTC CASSPSRDSLIYEQYF
TRBJ2-7 TRBV18 TRBD1 NA TGTGCCAGCTCACCCAGGACAGGGGGGGTTTACGAGCAGTACTTC CASSPRTGGVYEQYF
TRBJ2-3 TRBV30 NA NA TGTGCCTGGAGTATCACAGATACGCAGTATTTT CAWSITDTQYF
TRBJ1-1 TRBV11-2 NA NA TGTGCCGGGGCTCCGGATACTGAAGCTTTCTTT CAGAPDTEAFF
TRBJ1-4 TRBV30 NA NA TGTGCCTGGAGTAAGTCAAGAGGTGAAAAACTGTTTTTT CAWSKSRGEKLFF
TRBJ2-5 TRBV20-1 NA NA TGCAGTGCTAGAGTGACAGAGACCCAGTACTTC CSARVTETQYF
TRBJ1-2 TRBV30 NA NA TGTGCCTGGAGTTGGGTATTGGACGACTATGGCTACACCTTC CAWSWVLDDYGYTF
TRBJ2-1 TRBV11-3 TRBD1 NA TGTGCCAGCAGCCTCGGACAGGGGACCTACAATGAGCAGTTCTTC CASSLGQGTYNEQFF
TRBJ2-6 TRBV30 NA few TGTGCCTGGTCCCCACCCCGGGACCTTAGCTCTGGGGCCAACGTCCTGACTTTC CAWSPPRDLSSGANVLTF